This TCR beta chain came from a study of lung T cells in sarcoidosis with Löfgren's syndrome. The study's findings and limits: Shared TRAV12-1 and TRBV2 CDR3 motifs were reported across several patients. In alpha-beta pairs, TRAV12-1 favored TRBV2, and their CDR3s were homologous. The most expanded V genes in Löfgren's patients were reportedly TRAV12-1 and TRBV2.

TCRdb re-analysed the reads in MiXCR, keeping a single row per CDR3 protein. Counted here are about 19,000 distinct CDR3 sequences, around 20% occurring once; the ten biggest clones make up 0.7% to 0.9%. This clonotype rates as medium-sized. Antigen unknown. This CDR3 region has 15 residues. With 5 bases removed from V and 3 bases from J, the gap between germline ends came to 16 bases. Per germline, CDR1 MNHEY and CDR2 SMNVEV (reference sequence). The clonotype was recovered from a human donor with sarcoidosis (Löfgren's syndrome or another form), or a control subject (not recorded which). The chain recombines TRBV27 with TRBJ1-1; possibly TRBD1 for D (5 bases). Source material: CD4+ T cells from bronchoalveolar lavage. CDR3 sequence: CASSRGPRLDTEAFF. CDR3 bases: TGTGCCAGCAGTAGGGGTCCCCGTTTGGACACTGAAGCTTTCTTT.